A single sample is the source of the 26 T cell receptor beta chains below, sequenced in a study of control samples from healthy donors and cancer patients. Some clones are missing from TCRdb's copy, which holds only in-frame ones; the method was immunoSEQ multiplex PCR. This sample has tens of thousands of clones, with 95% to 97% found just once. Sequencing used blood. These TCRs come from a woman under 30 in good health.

CDR3 amino acids: CASFFAGYNQPQHF. DNA of the CDR3: TGTGCCAGCTTTTTCGCAGGCTACAATCAGCCCCAGCATTTT. The J gene is TRBJ1-5, the V gene TRBV28, with D unresolved. Germline V CDR1 and CDR2: MDHEN, SYDVKM. CDR3 length: 14 amino acids. Trimming cost V 8 bases and J 3 bases, with 14 bases left between them.

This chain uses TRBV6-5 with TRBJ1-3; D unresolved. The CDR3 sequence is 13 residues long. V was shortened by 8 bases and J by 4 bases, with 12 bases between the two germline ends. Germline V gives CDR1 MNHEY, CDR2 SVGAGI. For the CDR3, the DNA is TGTGCCAGCGCCGAGGTGCGCGGAAACACCATATATTTT. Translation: CASAEVRGNTIYF.

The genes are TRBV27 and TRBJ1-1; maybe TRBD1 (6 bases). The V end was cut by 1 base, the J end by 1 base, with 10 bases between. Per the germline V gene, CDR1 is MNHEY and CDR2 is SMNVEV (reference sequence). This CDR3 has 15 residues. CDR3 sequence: CASSLWGARNTEAFF. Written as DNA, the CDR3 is TGTGCCAGCAGTTTATGGGGGGCCCGGAACACTGAAGCTTTCTTT.

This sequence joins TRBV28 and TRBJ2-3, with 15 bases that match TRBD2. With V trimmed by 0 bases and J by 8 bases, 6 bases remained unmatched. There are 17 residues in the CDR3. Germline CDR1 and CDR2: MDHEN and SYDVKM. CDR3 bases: TGTGCCAGCAGTTTATGGGGACTAGCGGGGGGTTCAGGTACGCAGTATTTT. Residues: CASSLWGLAGGSGTQYF.

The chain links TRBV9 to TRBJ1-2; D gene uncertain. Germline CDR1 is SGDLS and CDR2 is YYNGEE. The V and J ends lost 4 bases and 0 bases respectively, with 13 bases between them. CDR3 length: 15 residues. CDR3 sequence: CASSLSDGPNYGYTF. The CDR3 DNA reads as TGTGCCAGCAGCCTATCGGACGGTCCTAACTATGGCTACACCTTC.

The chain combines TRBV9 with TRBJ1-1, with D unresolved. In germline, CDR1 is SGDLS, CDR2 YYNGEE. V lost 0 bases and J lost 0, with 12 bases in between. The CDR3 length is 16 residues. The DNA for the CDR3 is TGTGCCAGCAGCGTAGGGTCCCAGGAGATGAACACTGAAGCTTTCTTT. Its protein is CASSVGSQEMNTEAFF.

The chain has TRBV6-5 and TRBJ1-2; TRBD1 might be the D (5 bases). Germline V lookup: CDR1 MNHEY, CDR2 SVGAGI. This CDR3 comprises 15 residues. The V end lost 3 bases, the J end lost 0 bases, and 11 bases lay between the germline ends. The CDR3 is CASSYWGGTNYGYTF. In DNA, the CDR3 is TGTGCCAGCAGTTATTGGGGGGGGACTAACTATGGCTACACCTTC.

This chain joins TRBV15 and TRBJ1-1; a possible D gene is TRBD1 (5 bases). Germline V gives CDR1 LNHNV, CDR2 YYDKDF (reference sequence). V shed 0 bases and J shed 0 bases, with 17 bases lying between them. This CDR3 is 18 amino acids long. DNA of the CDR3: TGTGCCACCAGCAGAGATAAGGGGCCGGGACGCTTGAACACTGAAGCTTTCTTT. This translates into CATSRDKGPGRLNTEAFF. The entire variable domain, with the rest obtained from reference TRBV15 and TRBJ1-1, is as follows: DAMVIQNPRYQVTQFGKPVTLSCSQTLNHNVMYWYQQKSSQAPKLLFHYYDKDFNNEADTPDNFQSRRPNTSFCFLDIRSPGLGDTAMYLCATSRDKGPGRLNTEAFFGQGTRLTVV.

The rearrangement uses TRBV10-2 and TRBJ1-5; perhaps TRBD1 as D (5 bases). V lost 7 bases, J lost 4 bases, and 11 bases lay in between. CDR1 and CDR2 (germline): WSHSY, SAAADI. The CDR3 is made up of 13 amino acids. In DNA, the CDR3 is TGCGCCAGCACCCGGGACCCTAATCAGCCCCAGCATTTT. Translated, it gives CASTRDPNQPQHF.

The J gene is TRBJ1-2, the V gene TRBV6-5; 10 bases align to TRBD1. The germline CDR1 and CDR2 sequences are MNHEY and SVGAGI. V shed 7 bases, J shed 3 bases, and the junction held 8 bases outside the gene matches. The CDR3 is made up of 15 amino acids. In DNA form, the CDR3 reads TGTGCCAGCATTCCGGCCGGGACAGGGGACTATGGCTACACCTTC. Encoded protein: CASIPAGTGDYGYTF.

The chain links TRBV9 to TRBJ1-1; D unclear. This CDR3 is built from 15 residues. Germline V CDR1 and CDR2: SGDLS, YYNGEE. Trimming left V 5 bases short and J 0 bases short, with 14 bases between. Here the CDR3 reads CASSNGGFLNTEAFF. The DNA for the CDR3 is TGTGCCAGCAGTAACGGTGGGTTTCTGAACACTGAAGCTTTCTTT.

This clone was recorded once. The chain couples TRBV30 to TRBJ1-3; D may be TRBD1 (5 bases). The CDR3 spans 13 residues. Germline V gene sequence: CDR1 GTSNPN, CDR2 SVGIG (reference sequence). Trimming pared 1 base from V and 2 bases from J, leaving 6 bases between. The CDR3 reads CAWSEDTGNTIYF. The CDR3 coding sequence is TGTGCCTGGAGTGAGGACACTGGAAACACCATATATTTT.

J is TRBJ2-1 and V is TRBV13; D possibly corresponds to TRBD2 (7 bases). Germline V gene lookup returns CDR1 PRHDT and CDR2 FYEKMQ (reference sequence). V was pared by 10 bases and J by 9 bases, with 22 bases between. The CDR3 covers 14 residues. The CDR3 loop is CATMAWGGSVEQFF. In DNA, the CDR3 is TGTGCCACAATGGCTTGGGGGGGCTCAGTTGAGCAGTTCTTC.

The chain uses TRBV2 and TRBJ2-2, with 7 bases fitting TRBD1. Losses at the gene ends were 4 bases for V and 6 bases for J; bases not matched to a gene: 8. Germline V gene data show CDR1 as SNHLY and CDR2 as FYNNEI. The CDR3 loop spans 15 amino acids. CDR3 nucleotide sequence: TGTGCCAGCAGTGCGGGACAGCTCCTCCCCGGGGAGCTGTTTTTT. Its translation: CASSAGQLLPGELFF.

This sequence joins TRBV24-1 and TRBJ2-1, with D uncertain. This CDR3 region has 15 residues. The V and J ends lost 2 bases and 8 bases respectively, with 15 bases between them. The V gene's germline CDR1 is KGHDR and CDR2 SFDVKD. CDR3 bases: TGTGCCACCAGTGATTCCCGGTCCATATACGATGAGCAGTTCTTC. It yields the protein CATSDSRSIYDEQFF.

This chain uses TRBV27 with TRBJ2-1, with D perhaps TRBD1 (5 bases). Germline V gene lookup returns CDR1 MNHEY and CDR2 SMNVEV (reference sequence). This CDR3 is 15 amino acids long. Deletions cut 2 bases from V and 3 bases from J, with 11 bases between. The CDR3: CASSLVGGHYNEQFF. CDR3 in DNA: TGTGCCAGCAGTTTAGTCGGCGGACACTACAATGAGCAGTTCTTC.

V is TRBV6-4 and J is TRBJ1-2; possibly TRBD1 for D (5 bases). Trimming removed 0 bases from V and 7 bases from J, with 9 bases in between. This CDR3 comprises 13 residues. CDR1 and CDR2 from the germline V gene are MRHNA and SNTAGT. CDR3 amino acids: CASSDSGEGGYTF. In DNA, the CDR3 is TGTGCCAGCAGTGACTCAGGGGAGGGTGGCTACACCTTC.

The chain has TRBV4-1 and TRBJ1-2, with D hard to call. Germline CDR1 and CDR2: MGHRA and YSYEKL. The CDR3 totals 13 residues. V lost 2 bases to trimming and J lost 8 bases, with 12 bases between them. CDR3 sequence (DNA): TGCGCCAGCAGCCAACGGACCCTTTCCGGCTACACCTTC. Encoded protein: CASSQRTLSGYTF.

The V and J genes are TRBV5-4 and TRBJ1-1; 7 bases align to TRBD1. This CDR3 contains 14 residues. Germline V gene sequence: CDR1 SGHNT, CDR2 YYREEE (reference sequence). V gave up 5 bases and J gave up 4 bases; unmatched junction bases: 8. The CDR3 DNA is TGTGCCAGCAGGTGGGAGGGGGCTGCCACTGAAGCTTTCTTT. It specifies CASRWEGAATEAFF.

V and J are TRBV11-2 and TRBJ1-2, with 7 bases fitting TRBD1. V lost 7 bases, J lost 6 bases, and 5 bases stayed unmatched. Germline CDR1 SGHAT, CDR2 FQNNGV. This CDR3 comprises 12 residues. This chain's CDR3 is CASTGGTHGYTF. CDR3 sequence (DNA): TGTGCCAGCACAGGGGGGACCCATGGCTACACCTTC. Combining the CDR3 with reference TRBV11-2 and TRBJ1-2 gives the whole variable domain EAGVAQSPRYKIIEKRQSVAFWCNPISGHATLYWYQQILGQGPKLLIQFQNNGVVDDSQLPKDRFSAERLKGVDSTLKIQPAKLEDSAVYLCASTGGTHGYTFGSGTRLTVV.

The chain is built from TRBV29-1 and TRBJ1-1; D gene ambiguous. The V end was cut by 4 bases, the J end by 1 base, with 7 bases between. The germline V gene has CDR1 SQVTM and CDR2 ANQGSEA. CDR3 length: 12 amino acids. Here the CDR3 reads CSVGKGNTEAFF. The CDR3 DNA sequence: TGCAGCGTTGGGAAAGGGAACACTGAAGCTTTCTTT.

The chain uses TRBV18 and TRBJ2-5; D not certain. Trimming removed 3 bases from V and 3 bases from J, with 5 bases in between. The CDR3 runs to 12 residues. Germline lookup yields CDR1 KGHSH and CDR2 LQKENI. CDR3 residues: CASSPNEETQYF. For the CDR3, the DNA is TGTGCCAGCTCACCGAACGAAGAGACCCAGTACTTC. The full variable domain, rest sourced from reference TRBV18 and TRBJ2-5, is NAGVMQNPRHLVRRRGQEARLRCSPMKGHSHVYWYRQLPEEGLKFMVYLQKENIIDESGMPKERFSAEFPKEGPSILRIQQVVRGDSAAYFCASSPNEETQYFGPGTRLLVL.

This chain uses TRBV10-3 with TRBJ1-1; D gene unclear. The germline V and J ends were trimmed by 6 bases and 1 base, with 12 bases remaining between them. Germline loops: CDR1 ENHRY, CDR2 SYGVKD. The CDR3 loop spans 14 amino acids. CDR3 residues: CAIRKDPKNTEAFF. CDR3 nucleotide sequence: TGTGCCATCAGGAAGGACCCAAAGAACACTGAAGCTTTCTTT.

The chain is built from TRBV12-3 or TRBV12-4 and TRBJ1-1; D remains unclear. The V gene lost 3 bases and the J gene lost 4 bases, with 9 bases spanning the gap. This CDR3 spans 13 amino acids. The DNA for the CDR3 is TGTGCCAGCAGTTTCCCGGGTTCCACTGAAGCTTTCTTT. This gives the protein CASSFPGSTEAFF.

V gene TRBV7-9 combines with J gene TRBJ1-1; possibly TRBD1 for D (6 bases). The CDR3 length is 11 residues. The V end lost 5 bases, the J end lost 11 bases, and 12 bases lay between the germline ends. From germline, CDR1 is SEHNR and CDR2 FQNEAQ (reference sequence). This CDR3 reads CASSTGRWAFF. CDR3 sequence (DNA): TGTGCCAGCAGCACAGGGCGGTGGGCTTTCTTT.

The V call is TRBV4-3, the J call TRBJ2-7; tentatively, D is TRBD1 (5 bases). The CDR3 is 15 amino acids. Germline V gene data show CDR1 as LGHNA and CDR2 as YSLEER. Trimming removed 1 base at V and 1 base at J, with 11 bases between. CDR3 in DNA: TGCGCCAGCAGCCAAGTAGGGGATGGATCCTACGAGCAGTACTTC. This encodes CASSQVGDGSYEQYF.